This TCR beta chain is drawn from a study of blood T cell repertoires in COVID-19 (TCRdb year 2020). At the level of the whole study: Collaborator samples came from the United States, Italy and Spain and covered acute and convalescent phases of COVID-19. The material from the prospective study consisted of cDNA or gDNA derived from T cells, B-cell-depleted T cells, or PBMCs. The dataset comprised deeply sampled blood TCRbeta repertoires from subjects exposed to, actively infected with, or recovered from COVID-19. A freely available public database, intended as a resource for researchers studying the immune response to SARS-CoV-2, is where the repertoires were released. Samples came from the ongoing ImmuneRACE study (first 160 participants) plus 1,254 subjects from 6 global collaborators. The sample metadata nearly always contained a de-identified subject ID, COVID-19 status, age in years and sex. Where available, HLA class I and class II types were taken from metadata supplied by the sample provider and were not determined by assay-based typing. Broad study findings and their caveats: Clinical and demographic metadata were provided uncurated, with the amount varying by source and participant.

CDR1 and CDR2, looked up from the germline V gene (reference sequence), are MNHEY and SMNVEV. From the cysteine up to the phenylalanine, the CDR3 has a length of 15 residues. The sequence is cut down to CDR3 DNA, 45 bases in frame from base 1. V loses 4 bases at its end and J loses 6 bases; junction bases beyond the gene matches: 6. The collaborating institutions used their own protocols to collect whole blood in K2EDTA tubes. For TCRbeta analysis, collaborators shipped samples in one of three forms: frozen whole blood, isolated PBMCs, or DNA extracted from either of those sample types. Concerning this clone: The antigen it binds to is not known. The record has no base qualities; no much larger clone is one base away.

TCRbeta CDR3 regions were amplified from genomic DNA by means of the immunoSEQ Assay, a bias-controlled multiplex PCR. The original pipeline was this. Nucleated cell counts per sample were estimated from amplification of reference gene primers within the assay. To quantify the absolute abundance of each unique TCRbeta CDR3 rearrangement, sequence reads were collapsed and filtered. For each sample, productive Simpson clonality was calculated as the square root of Simpson's diversity index across productive rearrangements. TCRdb took over this immuneACCESS table, retaining in-frame rearrangements with V and J assigned. Such tables are incomplete; in checked studies, under half of the missing clones stem from an unresolved V gene, and the remainder is unexplained. The D gene and trimming were derived from the DNA, and the V and J assignments and clone size from that table. This sample gives approximately 40,000 clones in total; more than 90% of them show up just once. Around 5.4% of the sample lies in the top ten.

The V gene is TRBV27 and the J gene is TRBJ2-2, with 9 bases aligning to TRBD1. This clonotype was obtained from a woman over 75 with acute or convalescent COVID-19. The sequencing sample was made of peripheral blood. The nucleotides are TGTGCCAGCAGTTCACCGGGACAGGGCGCCGGGGAGCTGTTTTTT. Protein translation: CASSSPGQGAGELFF.